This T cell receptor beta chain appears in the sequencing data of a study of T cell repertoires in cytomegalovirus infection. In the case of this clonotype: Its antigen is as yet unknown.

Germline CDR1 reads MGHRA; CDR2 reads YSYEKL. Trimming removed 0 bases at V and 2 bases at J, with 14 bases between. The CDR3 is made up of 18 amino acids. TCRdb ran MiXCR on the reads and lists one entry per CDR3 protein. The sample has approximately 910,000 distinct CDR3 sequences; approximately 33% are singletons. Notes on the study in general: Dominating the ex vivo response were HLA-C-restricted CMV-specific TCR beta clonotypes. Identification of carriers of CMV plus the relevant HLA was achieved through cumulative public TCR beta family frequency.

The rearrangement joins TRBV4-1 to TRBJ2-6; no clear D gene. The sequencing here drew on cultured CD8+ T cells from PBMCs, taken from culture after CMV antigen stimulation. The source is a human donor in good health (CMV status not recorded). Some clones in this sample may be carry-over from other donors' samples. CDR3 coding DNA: TGCGCCAGCAGCCAAGAGGAGTCTTATTTTCCTGGGGCCAACGTCCTGACTTTC. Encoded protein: CASSQEESYFPGANVLTF.